These T cell receptor beta chains were read from a single sample in a study of cytomegalovirus exposure and HLA in healthy donors. Profiled with immunoSEQ multiplex PCR; TCRdb holds only in-frame clones, not every one. There are 150,000 to 200,000 clones in the sample; roughly three quarters occur only once, and about 2.5% lies in the top ten. The sequenced sample was PBMCs. The receptors come from a woman under 40 in good health and CMV-seropositive. Both conserved end residues are part of each CDR3. Fields, in order: CDR3 length, D gene, J gene, clone size, V gene, CDR3 protein, CDR3 DNA. D genes are given only for firm matches. Where a row states a size, it is once, few, many or the class of an expanded clone; other rows omit it.

CDR3 length: 15; D gene: NA; J gene: TRBJ2-1; clone size: few; V gene: TRBV2; CDR3 protein: CASKTGFTTYNEQFF; CDR3 DNA: TGTGCCAGCAAAACAGGGTTCACGACCTACAATGAGCAGTTCTTC
CDR3 length: 19; D gene: TRBD1; J gene: TRBJ1-6; clone size: once; V gene: TRBV4-3; CDR3 protein: CASSQLERHEGQYNSPLHF; CDR3 DNA: TGCGCCAGCAGCCAACTAGAGCGGCACGAGGGACAGTATAATTCACCCCTCCACTTT
CDR3 length: 16; D gene: NA; J gene: TRBJ2-2; clone size: NA; V gene: TRBV19; CDR3 protein: CASRSASRGVTGELFF; CDR3 DNA: TGTGCCAGTAGATCAGCATCGCGCGGGGTCACCGGGGAGCTGTTTTTT
CDR3 length: 12; D gene: NA; J gene: TRBJ1-4; clone size: NA; V gene: TRBV11-2; CDR3 protein: CASSQGYEKLFF; CDR3 DNA: TGTGCCAGCAGTCAGGGTTATGAAAAACTGTTTTTT
CDR3 length: 16; D gene: TRBD1; J gene: TRBJ1-2; clone size: few; V gene: TRBV19; CDR3 protein: CASSAEGTGGDDGYTF; CDR3 DNA: TGTGCCAGTAGCGCGGAGGGGACAGGGGGCGACGATGGCTACACCTTC
CDR3 length: 15; D gene: TRBD1; J gene: TRBJ1-6; clone size: few; V gene: TRBV7-2; CDR3 protein: CASSSDRVGGSPLHF; CDR3 DNA: TGTGCCAGCAGCTCCGACAGGGTCGGAGGTTCACCCCTCCACTTT
CDR3 length: 17; D gene: TRBD1; J gene: TRBJ2-7; clone size: NA; V gene: TRBV5-4; CDR3 protein: CASSLLGGTGGPYEQYF; CDR3 DNA: TGTGCCAGCAGCTTGTTGGGAGGGACAGGGGGTCCCTACGAGCAGTACTTC
CDR3 length: 14; D gene: NA; J gene: TRBJ2-7; clone size: NA; V gene: TRBV5-6; CDR3 protein: CASSLRGLSYEQYF; CDR3 DNA: TGTGCCAGCAGCTTGCGAGGGCTCTCCTACGAGCAGTACTTC
CDR3 length: 14; D gene: NA; J gene: TRBJ1-1; clone size: NA; V gene: TRBV19; CDR3 protein: CASKTTEINTEAFF; CDR3 DNA: TGTGCCAGTAAAACGACAGAAATCAACACTGAAGCTTTCTTT
CDR3 length: 17; D gene: TRBD1; J gene: TRBJ2-1; clone size: NA; V gene: TRBV5-6; CDR3 protein: CASSPPPRGLNYNEQFF; CDR3 DNA: TGTGCCAGCAGCCCTCCGCCAAGGGGGCTCAATTACAATGAGCAGTTCTTC
CDR3 length: 16; D gene: NA; J gene: TRBJ2-7; clone size: few; V gene: TRBV9; CDR3 protein: CASSVGRGTRGYEQYF; CDR3 DNA: TGTGCCAGCAGCGTAGGAAGAGGGACTCGTGGCTACGAGCAGTACTTC
CDR3 length: 15; D gene: TRBD1; J gene: TRBJ1-6; clone size: NA; V gene: TRBV6-1; CDR3 protein: CASSQGQGYDSPLHF; CDR3 DNA: TGTGCCAGCAGCCAGGGACAGGGCTACGATTCACCCCTCCACTTT
CDR3 length: 15; D gene: TRBD1; J gene: TRBJ1-6; clone size: NA; V gene: TRBV6-5; CDR3 protein: CASRTTGQGNSPLHF; CDR3 DNA: TGTGCCAGCAGAACGACCGGACAGGGTAATTCACCCCTCCACTTT
CDR3 length: 13; D gene: NA; J gene: TRBJ2-3; clone size: NA; V gene: TRBV5-1; CDR3 protein: CASGGASTDTQYF; CDR3 DNA: TGCGCCAGCGGGGGCGCTAGCACAGATACGCAGTATTTT
CDR3 length: 16; D gene: TRBD1; J gene: TRBJ2-1; clone size: few; V gene: TRBV5-6; CDR3 protein: CASSPGAGGSYNEQFF; CDR3 DNA: TGTGCCAGCAGCCCCGGGGCAGGGGGCTCCTACAATGAGCAGTTCTTC
CDR3 length: 13; D gene: TRBD1; J gene: TRBJ2-2; clone size: few; V gene: TRBV6-1; CDR3 protein: CASSVDRNGELFF; CDR3 DNA: TGTGCCAGCAGCGTGGACAGGAACGGGGAGCTGTTTTTT
CDR3 length: 18; D gene: TRBD2; J gene: TRBJ2-5; clone size: NA; V gene: TRBV5-8; CDR3 protein: CASSPPSLSSGFGETQYF; CDR3 DNA: TGTGCCAGCAGCCCCCCGTCGTTGTCTAGCGGGTTTGGAGAGACCCAGTACTTC
CDR3 length: 13; D gene: NA; J gene: TRBJ2-2; clone size: NA; V gene: TRBV10-3; CDR3 protein: CASLAANTGELFF; CDR3 DNA: TGTGCCTCCCTGGCGGCGAACACCGGGGAGCTGTTTTTT
CDR3 length: 14; D gene: TRBD2; J gene: TRBJ2-3; clone size: once; V gene: TRBV2; CDR3 protein: CASKGGGAIDTQYF; CDR3 DNA: TGTGCCAGCAAGGGCGGGGGGGCCATAGATACGCAGTATTTT
CDR3 length: 15; D gene: TRBD1; J gene: TRBJ1-2; clone size: few; V gene: TRBV5-4; CDR3 protein: CASSVQTGAGYGYTF; CDR3 DNA: TGTGCCAGCAGCGTCCAGACAGGGGCTGGCTATGGCTACACCTTC
CDR3 length: 18; D gene: TRBD1; J gene: TRBJ2-6; clone size: NA; V gene: TRBV10-3; CDR3 protein: CAISPGQGALSGANGLTF; CDR3 DNA: TGTGCCATCAGTCCGGGACAGGGGGCCCTCTCTGGGGCCAACGGCCTGACTTTC
CDR3 length: 16; D gene: NA; J gene: TRBJ1-2; clone size: NA; V gene: TRBV28; CDR3 protein: CASSLILFGRENGYTF; CDR3 DNA: TGTGCCAGCAGTTTAATTCTCTTCGGAAGGGAGAATGGCTACACCTTC
CDR3 length: 15; D gene: TRBD1; J gene: TRBJ2-1; clone size: NA; V gene: TRBV10-2; CDR3 protein: CASSEGQGSGNEQFF; CDR3 DNA: TGCGCCAGCAGTGAAGGACAGGGGTCTGGCAATGAGCAGTTCTTC
CDR3 length: 14; D gene: NA; J gene: TRBJ2-1; clone size: NA; V gene: TRBV5-1; CDR3 protein: CASSLTGITNEQFF; CDR3 DNA: TGCGCCAGCAGCTTGACAGGAATAACTAATGAGCAGTTCTTC
CDR3 length: 14; D gene: NA; J gene: TRBJ1-2; clone size: NA; V gene: TRBV27; CDR3 protein: CASSLSGEDYGYTF; CDR3 DNA: TGTGCCAGCAGTTTATCGGGGGAGGACTATGGCTACACCTTC
CDR3 length: 17; D gene: TRBD1; J gene: TRBJ1-2; clone size: NA; V gene: TRBV5-4; CDR3 protein: CASSSIPGQGGSYGYTF; CDR3 DNA: TGTGCCAGCAGCTCCATCCCGGGACAGGGTGGTTCGTATGGCTACACCTTC
CDR3 length: 14; D gene: TRBD2; J gene: TRBJ2-7; clone size: NA; V gene: TRBV4-3; CDR3 protein: CASSQVRGGYEQYF; CDR3 DNA: TGCGCCAGCAGCCAAGTTCGGGGGGGCTACGAGCAGTACTTC
CDR3 length: 15; D gene: NA; J gene: TRBJ1-1; clone size: NA; V gene: TRBV6-5; CDR3 protein: CASSYLSRVGTEAFF; CDR3 DNA: TGTGCCAGCAGTTACTTATCCAGGGTGGGCACTGAAGCTTTCTTT
CDR3 length: 15; D gene: NA; J gene: TRBJ1-2; clone size: NA; V gene: TRBV9; CDR3 protein: CASSVEGTAGGGYTF; CDR3 DNA: TGTGCCAGCAGCGTAGAAGGTACGGCCGGAGGGGGCTACACCTTC
CDR3 length: 13; D gene: NA; J gene: TRBJ1-6; clone size: NA; V gene: TRBV5-8; CDR3 protein: CASTNSGNSPLHF; CDR3 DNA: TGTGCCAGCACCAATTCAGGGAATTCACCCCTCCACTTT
CDR3 length: 15; D gene: NA; J gene: TRBJ2-5; clone size: NA; V gene: TRBV5-6; CDR3 protein: CASSLGPGSQETQYF; CDR3 DNA: TGTGCCAGCAGCCTCGGTCCGGGATCTCAAGAGACCCAGTACTTC
CDR3 length: 13; D gene: TRBD1; J gene: TRBJ2-5; clone size: NA; V gene: TRBV7-6; CDR3 protein: CASSERQGETQYF; CDR3 DNA: TGTGCCAGCAGCGAACGACAGGGGGAGACCCAGTACTTC
CDR3 length: 13; D gene: NA; J gene: TRBJ1-6; clone size: few; V gene: TRBV6-6; CDR3 protein: CATREIYNSPLHF; CDR3 DNA: TGTGCCACCAGGGAGATATATAATTCACCCCTCCACTTT
CDR3 length: 14; D gene: TRBD2; J gene: TRBJ2-2; clone size: NA; V gene: TRBV6-5; CDR3 protein: CASSSAGGFGELFF; CDR3 DNA: TGTGCCAGCAGTTCTGCGGGGGGGTTCGGGGAGCTGTTTTTT
CDR3 length: 15; D gene: TRBD1; J gene: TRBJ2-1; clone size: NA; V gene: TRBV7-2; CDR3 protein: CASSPGTGTYNEQFF; CDR3 DNA: TGTGCCAGCAGCCCGGGGACAGGGACCTACAATGAGCAGTTCTTC
CDR3 length: 14; D gene: NA; J gene: TRBJ2-7; clone size: NA; V gene: TRBV11-2; CDR3 protein: CASSRSGPDYEQYF; CDR3 DNA: TGTGCCAGCAGCCGTTCAGGTCCGGACTACGAGCAGTACTTC
CDR3 length: 12; D gene: NA; J gene: TRBJ2-4; clone size: NA; V gene: TRBV6-1; CDR3 protein: CASKVGVNIQYF; CDR3 DNA: TGTGCCAGCAAGGTAGGGGTGAACATTCAGTACTTC
CDR3 length: 13; D gene: TRBD2; J gene: TRBJ2-1; clone size: NA; V gene: TRBV6-5; CDR3 protein: CASRERGGNEQFF; CDR3 DNA: TGTGCCAGCAGGGAGCGGGGGGGCAATGAGCAGTTCTTC
CDR3 length: 16; D gene: NA; J gene: TRBJ2-1; clone size: few; V gene: TRBV7-2; CDR3 protein: CASSLVPGPRDNEQFF; CDR3 DNA: TGTGCCAGCAGCTTAGTCCCAGGGCCCAGGGACAATGAGCAGTTCTTC
CDR3 length: 15; D gene: NA; J gene: TRBJ2-1; clone size: few; V gene: TRBV9; CDR3 protein: CASSVGGGTYNEQFF; CDR3 DNA: TGTGCCAGCAGCGTAGGGGGAGGAACCTACAATGAGCAGTTCTTC
CDR3 length: 15; D gene: TRBD1; J gene: TRBJ2-5; clone size: few; V gene: TRBV19; CDR3 protein: CASSILGQVQETQYF; CDR3 DNA: TGTGCCAGTAGTATCCTCGGACAGGTACAAGAGACCCAGTACTTC
CDR3 length: 12; D gene: NA; J gene: TRBJ1-6; clone size: NA; V gene: TRBV11-3; CDR3 protein: CASSPYSGPLHF; CDR3 DNA: TGTGCCAGCAGCCCCTACTCTGGACCCCTCCACTTT
CDR3 length: 14; D gene: NA; J gene: TRBJ1-3; clone size: NA; V gene: TRBV6-5; CDR3 protein: CASGRDTSGNTIYF; CDR3 DNA: TGTGCCAGCGGAAGGGACACCTCTGGAAACACCATATATTTT
CDR3 length: 14; D gene: NA; J gene: TRBJ1-6; clone size: few; V gene: TRBV10-3; CDR3 protein: CAISEHLYNSPLHF; CDR3 DNA: TGTGCCATCAGTGAGCACCTATATAATTCACCCCTCCACTTT
CDR3 length: 14; D gene: NA; J gene: TRBJ1-2; clone size: NA; V gene: TRBV11-3; CDR3 protein: CASSSRGREAGYTF; CDR3 DNA: TGTGCCAGCAGCTCTAGGGGCCGAGAAGCTGGCTACACCTTC
CDR3 length: 15; D gene: TRBD1; J gene: TRBJ2-2; clone size: NA; V gene: TRBV11-2; CDR3 protein: CASSLPPGQVGELFF; CDR3 DNA: TGTGCCAGCAGCTTACCCCCCGGACAGGTCGGGGAGCTGTTTTTT
CDR3 length: 11; D gene: NA; J gene: TRBJ1-1; clone size: NA; V gene: TRBV12-5; CDR3 protein: CASGLLREAFF; CDR3 DNA: TGTGCTAGTGGTTTGCTACGTGAAGCTTTCTTT
CDR3 length: 16; D gene: TRBD1; J gene: TRBJ1-5; clone size: NA; V gene: TRBV6-6; CDR3 protein: CASSPDRQGRNQPQHF; CDR3 DNA: TGTGCCAGCAGCCCGGACAGGCAAGGTCGCAATCAGCCCCAGCATTTT
CDR3 length: 15; D gene: TRBD1; J gene: TRBJ1-3; clone size: NA; V gene: TRBV6-1; CDR3 protein: CASRKFDRVGNTIYF; CDR3 DNA: TGTGCCAGCAGGAAGTTCGACAGGGTGGGAAACACCATATATTTT
CDR3 length: 13; D gene: NA; J gene: TRBJ2-5; clone size: NA; V gene: TRBV27; CDR3 protein: CASSGYPQETQYF; CDR3 DNA: TGTGCCAGCAGCGGGTACCCTCAAGAGACCCAGTACTTC
CDR3 length: 17; D gene: NA; J gene: TRBJ1-6; clone size: once; V gene: TRBV2; CDR3 protein: CASREVASSSYNSPLHF; CDR3 DNA: TGTGCCAGCAGGGAGGTCGCCAGCAGCTCCTATAATTCACCCCTCCACTTT
CDR3 length: 12; D gene: NA; J gene: TRBJ1-1; clone size: NA; V gene: TRBV7-9; CDR3 protein: CASWGGNTEAFF; CDR3 DNA: TGTGCCAGCTGGGGGGGAAACACTGAAGCTTTCTTT
CDR3 length: 18; D gene: NA; J gene: TRBJ2-3; clone size: few; V gene: TRBV4-2; CDR3 protein: CASSQLPSSGGYTDTQYF; CDR3 DNA: TGTGCCAGCAGCCAATTACCCTCGTCGGGGGGCTACACAGATACGCAGTATTTT
CDR3 length: 18; D gene: NA; J gene: TRBJ2-3; clone size: NA; V gene: TRBV11-3; CDR3 protein: CASSLSAGGLVSTDTQYF; CDR3 DNA: TGTGCCAGCAGCCTATCAGCGGGTGGGCTGGTTAGCACAGATACGCAGTATTTT
CDR3 length: 16; D gene: TRBD2; J gene: TRBJ2-1; clone size: NA; V gene: TRBV7-9; CDR3 protein: CASSLGLAGSRGEQFF; CDR3 DNA: TGTGCCAGCAGCTTAGGACTAGCGGGGTCCAGGGGAGAGCAGTTCTTC
CDR3 length: 18; D gene: TRBD1; J gene: TRBJ2-1; clone size: NA; V gene: TRBV15; CDR3 protein: CATSREGTGPQSNNEQFF; CDR3 DNA: TGTGCCACCAGCAGAGAGGGGACAGGGCCCCAATCGAATAATGAGCAGTTCTTC
CDR3 length: 14; D gene: TRBD1; J gene: TRBJ2-1; clone size: NA; V gene: TRBV6-5; CDR3 protein: CASSYGDRYNEQFF; CDR3 DNA: TGTGCCAGCAGTTACGGGGACAGATACAATGAGCAGTTCTTC
CDR3 length: 18; D gene: NA; J gene: TRBJ1-4; clone size: NA; V gene: TRBV7-6; CDR3 protein: CASRAPADSLSTNEKLFF; CDR3 DNA: TGTGCCAGCAGGGCGCCTGCGGACAGTCTTTCAACTAATGAAAAACTGTTTTTT
CDR3 length: 15; D gene: TRBD1; J gene: TRBJ1-1; clone size: few; V gene: TRBV7-9; CDR3 protein: CASSLEYRDRLRAFF; CDR3 DNA: TGTGCCAGCAGCTTAGAATACCGGGACAGATTAAGAGCTTTCTTT